Each of the 29 T cell receptor beta chains below was sequenced from the same sample in a study of CD8 T cells in ankylosing spondylitis. From the 5' RACE reads, TCRdb called clonotypes with MiXCR, one entry per CDR3 protein. The repertoire holds roughly 700,000 distinct CDR3 sequences, with 15% to 20% as singletons. Study findings and constraints: A TCR beta motif made of eight highly homologous variants seemed typical of ankylosing spondylitis blood.

Their specific antigens are unknown. Sequenced: blood, either unsorted or a sorted T cell fraction (not recorded which). These receptors originate from a male donor with ankylosing spondylitis.

The chain combines TRBV5-1 with TRBJ2-3, with 10 bases lining up with TRBD2. The CDR3 extends over 16 amino acids. The J segment lost 6 bases and the V segment lost 4 bases, leaving 11 bases of the junction unmatched. CDR1 SGHRS and CDR2 YFSETQ come from the germline V gene. The CDR3 DNA reads TGCGCCAGCAGCGTAACTGGGACTAGCGTGGGGGATACGCAGTATTTT. Translated, it gives CASSVTGTSVGDTQYF.

The sample holds a few counts of this clonotype. The gene calls are TRBV6-4 and TRBJ2-3; no firm D call. Trimming removed 3 bases at V and 3 bases at J, with 13 bases between. CDR1 and CDR2 from the germline V gene are MRHNA and SNTAGT. CDR3 size: 15 residues. The CDR3 DNA reads TGTGCCAGCAGTGAAGGGCTTACAGAGACAGATACGCAGTATTTT. It translates to CASSEGLTETDTQYF.

The chain links TRBV3-1 to TRBJ2-1, with 9 bases aligning to TRBD2. The CDR3 totals 16 residues. Trimming cost V 2 bases and J 9 bases; bases outside gene matches: 11. Germline-derived CDR1 and CDR2 are LGHDT and YNNKEL (reference sequence). CDR3 sequence reads: CASSQRPAGGGLEQFF. Written as DNA, the CDR3 is TGTGCCAGCAGCCAACGCCCGGCGGGGGGGGGGCTTGAGCAGTTCTTC.

This clonotype came up a few times. The V gene is TRBV12-3 or TRBV12-4, the J gene TRBJ2-3; TRBD2 matches 7 bases. CDR3 length: 15 residues. V dropped 3 bases and J dropped 4; count of bases not matched to a gene: 7. DNA of the CDR3: TGTGCCAGCAGTTTGCGCGGGAGAGGGGCAGATACGCAGTATTTT. It translates to CASSLRGRGADTQYF.

This clonotype was counted only a few times. This chain joins TRBV9 and TRBJ1-1, with D possibly TRBD1 on 5 matching bases. The germline gives CDR1 SGDLS, CDR2 YYNGEE. Trimming shortened V by 2 bases and J by 1 base, and 12 bases separated the two germline ends. This CDR3 has 15 residues. CDR3 DNA sequence: TGTGCCAGCAGCGTTAGGGGCGGGGGGAACACTGAAGCTTTCTTT. Protein: CASSVRGGGNTEAFF.

In its sample, this clonotype was seen a few times. The gene calls are TRBV12-3 or TRBV12-4 and TRBJ2-1; D might be TRBD2 (5 bases). This CDR3 is 14 amino acids long. V gave up 7 bases and J gave up 7 bases, with 17 bases separating them. Here the CDR3 reads CASTPGIVGNEQFF. DNA for the CDR3: TGTGCCAGCACCCCGGGGATAGTTGGAAATGAGCAGTTCTTC.

This chain joins TRBV4-1 and TRBJ2-7; D is perhaps TRBD1 (5 bases). The V end was cut by 0 bases, the J end by 0 bases, with 15 bases between. This CDR3 region has 17 residues. CDR1 is MGHRA, CDR2 YSYEKL, per germline. In nucleotides, the CDR3 is TGCGCCAGCAGCCAAGAGGCCCCAGGGCCGAGCTCCTACGAGCAGTACTTC. The encoded protein is CASSQEAPGPSSYEQYF.

This clonotype was counted many times. V is TRBV29-1 and J is TRBJ1-2, with D tentatively TRBD1 (6 bases). Trimming shortened V by 4 bases and J by 2 bases, and 17 bases separated the two germline ends. There are 15 residues in the CDR3. Germline CDR1 is SQVTM and CDR2 is ANQGSEA. Here the CDR3 reads CSVAETGYRNYGYTF. CDR3 DNA sequence: TGCAGCGTTGCTGAGACAGGTTACAGAAACTATGGCTACACCTTC.

V is TRBV3-1 and J is TRBJ2-6; tentatively, D is TRBD2 (6 bases). The CDR3 extends over 16 amino acids. V lost 2 bases, J lost 2 bases, and 10 bases lay in between. Germline V lookup: CDR1 LGHDT, CDR2 YNNKEL (reference sequence). Written as DNA, the CDR3 is TGTGCCAGCAGCCAATCTGGGGAGGCTGGGGCCAACGTCCTGACTTTC. Its protein product is CASSQSGEAGANVLTF.

This clonotype was counted a few times. The V call is TRBV5-1, the J call TRBJ2-1, with D uncertain. The CDR3 contains 15 residues. The germline V gene has CDR1 SGHRS and CDR2 YFSETQ. Trimming removed 2 bases at V and 4 bases at J, with 13 bases between. The CDR3 is CASSFKGSGYNEQFF. CDR3 sequence (DNA): TGCGCCAGCAGCTTTAAGGGTTCGGGTTACAATGAGCAGTTCTTC. Combining the CDR3 with reference TRBV5-1 and TRBJ2-1 gives the whole variable domain KAGVTQTPRYLIKTRGQQVTLSCSPISGHRSVSWYQQTPGQGLQFLFEYFSETQRNKGNFPGRFSGRQFSNSRSEMNVSTLELGDSALYLCASSFKGSGYNEQFFGPGTRLTVL.

This rearrangement joins TRBV10-3 to TRBJ1-1; D perhaps matches TRBD1 (5 bases). This CDR3 is 13 amino acids long. Trimming stripped 9 bases from V and 4 bases from J, with 15 bases between. Germline V gene data show CDR1 as ENHRY and CDR2 as SYGVKD. CDR3 DNA: TGTGCCATGACCGGGACGCAGAGCACTGAAGCTTTCTTT. Amino acid sequence: CAMTGTQSTEAFF.

The rearrangement joins TRBV2 to TRBJ2-5; possible D gene TRBD2, 6 bases. CDR3 length: 18 amino acids. Germline CDR1 is SNHLY and CDR2 is FYNNEI. V lost 6 bases and J 5 bases, leaving 28 bases between the germline ends. Written as DNA, the CDR3 is TGTGCCAGCAGCCCTATGCGTGGGGAAACAGTCCGGGGGGAGACCCAGTACTTC. Translating gives CASSPMRGETVRGETQYF.

This sequence joins TRBV27 and TRBJ2-7, with 9 bases matching TRBD2. Germline V gene sequence: CDR1 MNHEY, CDR2 SMNVEV (reference sequence). The ends lost 10 bases at V and 0 bases at J; junction bases unmatched: 7. This CDR3 comprises 14 residues. The CDR3 nucleotides read TGTGCCACCGCTGGACTAGCGAGCTCCTACGAGCAGTACTTC. Protein product: CATAGLASSYEQYF.

Turning to this clonotype: One end of the junction does not line up with germline, which may come from a read error. The chain has TRBV3-1 and TRBJ2-1, with TRBD2 matching 12 bases. Germline CDR1 and CDR2: LGHDT and YNNKEL (reference sequence). The CDR3 contains 14 residues. The CDR3 reads CASGQTSGSNEQFF. The DNA of the CDR3 is TGTGCCAGCGGCCAGACTAGCGGGAGCAATGAGCAGTTCTTC.

This clonotype appeared a few times. The chain carries TRBV11-2 and TRBJ2-7; TRBD1 aligns across 11 bases. The V gene end was trimmed by 1 base and the J gene end by 4 bases; junction bases not matched to a gene: 3. The germline gives CDR1 SGHAT, CDR2 FQNNGV. There are 15 residues in the CDR3. The CDR3 DNA sequence: TGTGCCAGCAGCTTAGGGGACAGGGGGGAGTACGAGCAGTACTTC. Translated, it gives CASSLGDRGEYEQYF.

The chain recombines TRBV2 with TRBJ2-4; perhaps TRBD2 as D (6 bases). Germline CDR1 SNHLY, CDR2 FYNNEI. The CDR3 totals 15 residues. V lost 3 bases, J lost 8 bases, and 17 bases lay in between. The CDR3 nucleotides read TGTGCCAGCAGTGACTTCGGCGGGGATTTGTACATTCAGTACTTC. It specifies CASSDFGGDLYIQYF.

V and J are TRBV27 and TRBJ2-7, with D possibly TRBD1 on 6 matching bases. This CDR3 spans 14 amino acids. Germline V gene sequence: CDR1 MNHEY, CDR2 SMNVEV (reference sequence). Trimming removed 4 bases at V and 2 bases at J, with 12 bases between. The CDR3 DNA follows: TGTGCCAGCAGTTCTCAAGGGGGTACCTACGAGCAGTACTTC. As protein: CASSSQGGTYEQYF.

This clonotype has more than one count but fewer than ten. The V gene is TRBV20-1, the J gene TRBJ2-3, with D perhaps being TRBD1 or TRBD2 (5 bases each). Between the trimmed V and J ends, which lost 5 bases and 5 bases, there was a span of 20 bases. The CDR3 consists of 15 residues. Germline CDR1 is DFQATT and CDR2 is SNEGSKA (reference sequence). The CDR3 DNA reads as TGCAGTGCTCAAAAAACGCCCGGGGCTGGAGATACGCAGTATTTT. Translating gives CSAQKTPGAGDTQYF.

V gene TRBV18 combines with J gene TRBJ2-1; no clear D. The germline V gene has CDR1 KGHSH and CDR2 LQKENI. Deletions cut 3 bases from V and 3 bases from J, with 9 bases between. This CDR3 spans 14 amino acids. The CDR3 sequence is CASSPITDYNEQFF. The CDR3 region has the DNA TGTGCCAGCTCACCGATTACGGACTACAATGAGCAGTTCTTC.

This clonotype showed up just a few times. The chain carries TRBV4-3 and TRBJ2-2; possible D gene TRBD2, 6 bases. Germline V gene data show CDR1 as LGHNA and CDR2 as YSLEER. The CDR3 is 18 amino acids. The V end was cut by 0 bases, the J end by 4 bases, with 18 bases between. For the CDR3, the DNA is TGCGCCAGCAGCCAAGATAGGTTCCCCACCGGGGGCACCGGGGAGCTGTTTTTT. Residues: CASSQDRFPTGGTGELFF.

V usage is TRBV5-1 and J usage is TRBJ2-5; D might be TRBD1 or TRBD2, each matching 5 bases. Germline lookup yields CDR1 SGHRS and CDR2 YFSETQ. V lost 5 bases, J lost 5 bases, and 22 bases lay in between. CDR3 size: 16 residues. For the CDR3, the DNA is TGCGCCAGCAGGCCTCTCGGGACGATTTTAATGGAGACCCAGTACTTC. Protein product: CASRPLGTILMETQYF.

The V and J genes are TRBV12-3 or TRBV12-4 and TRBJ2-1, with 8 bases identical to TRBD2. J gave up 6 bases and V 2 bases, and 9 bases lay outside the gene matches. There are 16 residues in the CDR3. The DNA for the CDR3 is TGTGCCAGCAGTTTATCCGGGGGGGCTTTCTTCAATGAGCAGTTCTTC. Translated: CASSLSGGAFFNEQFF.

The genes are TRBV15 and TRBJ2-7, with 11 bases that match TRBD2. Germline CDR1 LNHNV, CDR2 YYDKDF (reference sequence). The J segment lost 2 bases and the V segment lost 3 bases, leaving 0 bases of the junction unmatched. This CDR3 comprises 14 residues. The DNA for the CDR3 is TGTGCCACCAGCAGGACTAGCGGGACCTACGAGCAGTACTTC. Its translation is CATSRTSGTYEQYF.

V gene TRBV7-2 combines with J gene TRBJ2-5; D not resolved. Per the germline V gene, CDR1 is SGHTA and CDR2 is FQGNSA. There are 14 residues in the CDR3. V lost 1 base to trimming and J lost 5 bases, with 11 bases between them. CDR3 DNA sequence: TGTGCCAGCAGCTTAGTTTCCAGCGCGGAGACCCAGTACTTC. It yields the protein CASSLVSSAETQYF.

The J gene is TRBJ2-2, the V gene TRBV10-3; D remains unclear. CDR1 ENHRY and CDR2 SYGVKD come from the germline V gene. The CDR3 is 12 residues long. V was trimmed by 9 bases and J by 5 bases, leaving 10 bases between them. The CDR3 loop is CAMARQTGELFF. The CDR3 nucleotides read TGTGCCATGGCCCGCCAGACCGGGGAGCTGTTTTTT.

There are many counts of this clonotype. The chain carries TRBV5-1 and TRBJ1-5; no clear D gene. This CDR3 region has 13 residues. V was clipped by 1 base and J by 9 bases, with 11 bases between them. Germline CDR1 is SGHRS and CDR2 is YFSETQ. The CDR3 spells CASSLIGEGPQHF. For the CDR3, the DNA is TGCGCCAGCAGCTTGATTGGGGAGGGGCCCCAGCATTTT.

This clonotype turned up a few times. This sequence joins TRBV5-1 and TRBJ1-1, with D hard to call. The CDR3 spans 15 residues. Trimming removed 3 bases from V and 0 bases from J, with 12 bases in between. CDR1 SGHRS and CDR2 YFSETQ come from the germline V gene. The DNA for the CDR3 is TGCGCCAGCAGCTCCGAAGGATACATGAACACTGAAGCTTTCTTT. This gives the protein CASSSEGYMNTEAFF.

This clonotype was counted many times. The chain has TRBV29-1 and TRBJ1-1; D is ambiguous. Trimming stripped 5 bases from V and 3 bases from J, with 4 bases between. The germline CDR1 and CDR2 sequences are SQVTM and ANQGSEA. The CDR3 runs 10 residues. The CDR3 nucleotides read TGCAGCGTTCAGTACACTGAAGCTTTCTTT. Translation: CSVQYTEAFF.

This clonotype was recorded a few times. The chain couples TRBV20-1 to TRBJ2-1, with 8 bases identical to TRBD2. Germline V CDR1 and CDR2: DFQATT, SNEGSKA (reference sequence). This CDR3 contains 15 residues. The ends lost 5 bases at V and 3 bases at J; junction bases unmatched: 9. The DNA for the CDR3 is TGCAGTGCTCCTCGGGGTAGCGGGAACTACAATGAGCAGTTCTTC. Translation gives CSAPRGSGNYNEQFF.